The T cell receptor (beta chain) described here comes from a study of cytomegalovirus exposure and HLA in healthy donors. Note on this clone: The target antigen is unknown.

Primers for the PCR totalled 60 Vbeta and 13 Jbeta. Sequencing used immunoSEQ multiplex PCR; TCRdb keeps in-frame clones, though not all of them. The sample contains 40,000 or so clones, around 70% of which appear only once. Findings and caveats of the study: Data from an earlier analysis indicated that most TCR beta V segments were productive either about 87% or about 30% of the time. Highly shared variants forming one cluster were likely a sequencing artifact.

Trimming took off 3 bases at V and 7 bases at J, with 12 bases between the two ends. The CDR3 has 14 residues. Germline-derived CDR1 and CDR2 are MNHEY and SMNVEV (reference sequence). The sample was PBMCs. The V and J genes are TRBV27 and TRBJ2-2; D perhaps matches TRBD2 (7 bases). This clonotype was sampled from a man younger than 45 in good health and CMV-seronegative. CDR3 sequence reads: CASSFVGGLGELFF. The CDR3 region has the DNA TGTGCCAGCAGTTTTGTGGGGGGGCTCGGGGAGCTGTTTTTT.